A selection of T cell receptor beta chains follows, all from one sample in a study of T cell changes during pregnancy in multiple sclerosis. The table came from immunoSEQ multiplex PCR; TCRdb's copy has only in-frame clones and leaves some out. The data show around 30,000 clones, with over 80% seen just once and approximately 7.9% held by the top ten. Specimen: CD8+ T cells from peripheral blood mononuclear cells, collected before pregnancy. The receptor set was obtained from a female donor with multiple sclerosis, enrolled in a pregnancy study. Each CDR3 is given without its conserved first and last residue.

TRBJ2-1	TRBV30	AWSQGAGYNEQF
TRBJ1-6	TRBV5-6	ASSLVQGDNSPLH
TRBJ2-1	TRBV4-3	ASSQGGDVGEQF
TRBJ2-3	TRBV10-3	AISESSVAGYTDTQY
TRBJ2-5	TRBV25-1	ASTGGQGAFVQETQY
TRBJ2-5	TRBV27	ASSLSLGGRETQY
TRBJ2-7	TRBV7-3	ASSDGGSEQY
TRBJ2-5	TRBV25-1	ASSVLRDLETQY
TRBJ2-7	TRBV29-1	SVASRTGTNEQY
TRBJ2-1	TRBV4-3	ASSQENRLRAGVYNEQF
TRBJ2-5	TRBV29-1	SVELGTGGSETQY
TRBJ1-6	TRBV6-1	ASSAETGGNSPLH
TRBJ2-1	TRBV6-5	ASSSLTPLNEQF